A selection of T cell receptor beta chains follows, all from one sample in a study of blood T cells in healthy people across ages. TCRdb independently ran MiXCR on the 5' RACE reads; one entry per CDR3 protein. This table holds around 700,000 distinct CDR3 sequences, about 25% found once. This same sample was also taken into another study, of T cells of mothers and their children.

The sample comprised blood. Source of these receptors: a boy between 10 and 17 years old in good health. Both conserved end residues are part of each CDR3. Clone size appears in some rows only: once, few, many, or a class for an expanded clone.

j_gene: TRBJ1-1
abundance: few
v_gene: TRBV7-9
CDR3aa: CASSFTGGHTEAFF

j_gene: TRBJ2-1
abundance: -
v_gene: TRBV14
CDR3aa: CASSQVPGLNEQFF

j_gene: TRBJ1-5
abundance: once
v_gene: TRBV19
CDR3aa: CASTPRTGRSNQPQHF

j_gene: TRBJ2-3
abundance: -
v_gene: TRBV24-1
CDR3aa: CATSDTASGDTQYF

j_gene: -
abundance: -
v_gene: TRBV10-2
CDR3aa: CASMAGSGIYNEQFF

j_gene: TRBJ2-1
abundance: -
v_gene: TRBV18
CDR3aa: CASLTQANEQFF

j_gene: TRBJ1-1
abundance: -
v_gene: TRBV29-1
CDR3aa: CSVGKGNGLMDTEAFF

j_gene: TRBJ2-7
abundance: many
v_gene: TRBV11-2
CDR3aa: CASSLDNSYEQYF

j_gene: TRBJ1-4
abundance: few
v_gene: TRBV2
CDR3aa: CASSSQQGLREKLFF

j_gene: TRBJ2-5
abundance: few
v_gene: TRBV20-1
CDR3aa: CSASPGGPVETQYF

j_gene: TRBJ1-5
abundance: few
v_gene: TRBV19
CDR3aa: CATARGNIGNQPQHF

j_gene: TRBJ2-1
abundance: -
v_gene: TRBV29-1
CDR3aa: CSVGQNEQFF

j_gene: TRBJ2-4
abundance: -
v_gene: TRBV3-1
CDR3aa: CASSPERGLAKNIQYF

j_gene: -
abundance: -
v_gene: TRBV15
CDR3aa: CATSRVGGYEQYF

j_gene: TRBJ2-7
abundance: -
v_gene: TRBV10-3
CDR3aa: CAISPGTSGSYEQYF

j_gene: TRBJ2-3
abundance: -
v_gene: TRBV7-3
CDR3aa: CASSLSPGGAQYF

j_gene: TRBJ2-1
abundance: -
v_gene: TRBV5-1
CDR3aa: CASSLFGDPYNEQFF

j_gene: TRBJ2-5
abundance: few
v_gene: TRBV7-2
CDR3aa: CASSLELKTQYF

j_gene: TRBJ2-7
abundance: few
v_gene: TRBV7-2
CDR3aa: CASSHRTTAYEQYF

j_gene: TRBJ1-4
abundance: -
v_gene: TRBV7-9
CDR3aa: CASSLVGGNNEKLFF

j_gene: TRBJ1-3
abundance: -
v_gene: TRBV28
CDR3aa: CASSRDSFGTIYF

j_gene: TRBJ2-5
abundance: few
v_gene: TRBV29-1
CDR3aa: CSVVYWARGETQYF

j_gene: TRBJ2-5
abundance: -
v_gene: TRBV15
CDR3aa: CATSRLTGVETQYF

j_gene: TRBJ2-3
abundance: few
v_gene: TRBV5-5
CDR3aa: CASSLVQGSDTQYF